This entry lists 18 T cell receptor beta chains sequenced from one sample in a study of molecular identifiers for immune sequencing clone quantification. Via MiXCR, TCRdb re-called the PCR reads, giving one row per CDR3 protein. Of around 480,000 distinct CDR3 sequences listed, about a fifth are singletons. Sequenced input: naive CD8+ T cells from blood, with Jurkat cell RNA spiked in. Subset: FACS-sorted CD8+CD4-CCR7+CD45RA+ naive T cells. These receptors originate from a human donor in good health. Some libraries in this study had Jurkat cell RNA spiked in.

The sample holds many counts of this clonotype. CDR3 coding DNA: TGTGCCAGCAGCTTGGACAGTTTGAATTCACCCCTCCACTTT. Translating it yields CASSLDSLNSPLHF. V gene TRBV5-6 combines with J gene TRBJ1-6; D not resolved. V was trimmed by 0 bases and J by 7 bases, leaving 8 bases between them. The CDR3 is 14 residues long. Germline V CDR1 and CDR2: SGHDT, YYEEEE.

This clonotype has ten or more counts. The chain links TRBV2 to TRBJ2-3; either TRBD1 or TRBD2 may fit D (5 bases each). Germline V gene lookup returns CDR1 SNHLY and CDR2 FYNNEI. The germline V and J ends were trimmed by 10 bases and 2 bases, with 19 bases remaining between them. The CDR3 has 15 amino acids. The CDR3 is CANSTWGSFTDTQYF. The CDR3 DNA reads TGTGCCAACTCCACCTGGGGGAGTTTCACAGATACGCAGTATTTT.

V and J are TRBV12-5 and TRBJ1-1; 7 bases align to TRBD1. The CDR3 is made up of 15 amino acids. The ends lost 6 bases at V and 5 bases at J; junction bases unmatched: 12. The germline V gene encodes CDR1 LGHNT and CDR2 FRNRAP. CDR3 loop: CASGPPGQLGTEAFF. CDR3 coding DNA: TGTGCTAGTGGACCCCCGGGACAGCTAGGAACTGAAGCTTTCTTT.

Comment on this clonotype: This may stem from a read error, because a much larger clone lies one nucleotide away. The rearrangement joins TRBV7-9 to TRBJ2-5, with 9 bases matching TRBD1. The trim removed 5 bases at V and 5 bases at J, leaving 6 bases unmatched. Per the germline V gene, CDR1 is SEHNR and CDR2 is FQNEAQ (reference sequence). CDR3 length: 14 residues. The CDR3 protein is CASSRTTGGETQYF. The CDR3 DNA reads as TGTGCCAGCAGCAGGACTACAGGGGGCGAGACCCAGTACTTC.

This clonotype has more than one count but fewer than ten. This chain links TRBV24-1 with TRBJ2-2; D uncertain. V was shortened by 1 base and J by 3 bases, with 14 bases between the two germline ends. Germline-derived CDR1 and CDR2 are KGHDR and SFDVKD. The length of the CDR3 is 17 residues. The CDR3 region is CATSDFNAGPDTGELFF. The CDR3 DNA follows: TGTGCCACCAGTGATTTTAACGCAGGCCCTGACACCGGGGAGCTGTTTTTT.

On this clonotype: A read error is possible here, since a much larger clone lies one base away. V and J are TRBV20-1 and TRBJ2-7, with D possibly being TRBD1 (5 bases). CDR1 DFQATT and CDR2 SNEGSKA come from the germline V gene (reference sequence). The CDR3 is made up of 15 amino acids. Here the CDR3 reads CSARTRQFSSYGQYF. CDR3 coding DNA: TGCAGTGCTAGAACTCGACAGTTTAGCTCCTACGGGCAGTACTTC.

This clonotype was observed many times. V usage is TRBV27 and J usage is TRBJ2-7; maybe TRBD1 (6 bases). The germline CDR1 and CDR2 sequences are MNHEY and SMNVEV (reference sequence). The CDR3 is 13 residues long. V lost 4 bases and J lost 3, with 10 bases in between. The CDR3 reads CASSSAQGYEQYF. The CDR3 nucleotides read TGTGCCAGCAGTTCTGCACAGGGCTACGAGCAGTACTTC.

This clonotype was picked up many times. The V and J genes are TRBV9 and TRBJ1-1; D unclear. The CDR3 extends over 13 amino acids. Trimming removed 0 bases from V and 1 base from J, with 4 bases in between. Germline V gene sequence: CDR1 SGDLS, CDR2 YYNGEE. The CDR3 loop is CASSVAANTEAFF. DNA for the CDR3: TGTGCCAGCAGCGTAGCCGCGAACACTGAAGCTTTCTTT.

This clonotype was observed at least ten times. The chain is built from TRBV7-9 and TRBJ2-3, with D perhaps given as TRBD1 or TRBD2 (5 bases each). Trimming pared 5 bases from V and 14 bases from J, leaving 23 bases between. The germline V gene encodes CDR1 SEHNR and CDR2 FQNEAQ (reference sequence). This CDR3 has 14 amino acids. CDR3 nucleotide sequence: TGTGCCAGCAGCCCGGGACCTCAGGACCCTTATGGGTATTTT. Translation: CASSPGPQDPYGYF.

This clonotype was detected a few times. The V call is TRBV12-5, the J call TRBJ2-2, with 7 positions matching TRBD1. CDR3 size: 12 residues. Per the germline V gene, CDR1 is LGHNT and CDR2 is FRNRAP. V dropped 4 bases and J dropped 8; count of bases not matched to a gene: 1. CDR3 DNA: TGTGCTAGTGGTTGGGACAGTGGGGAGCTGTTTTTT. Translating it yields CASGWDSGELFF.

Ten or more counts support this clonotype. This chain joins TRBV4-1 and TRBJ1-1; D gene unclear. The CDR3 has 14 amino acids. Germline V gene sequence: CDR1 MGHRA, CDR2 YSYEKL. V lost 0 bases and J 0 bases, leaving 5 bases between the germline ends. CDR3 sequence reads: CASSQDPLNTEAFF. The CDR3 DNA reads TGCGCCAGCAGCCAAGATCCGTTGAACACTGAAGCTTTCTTT.

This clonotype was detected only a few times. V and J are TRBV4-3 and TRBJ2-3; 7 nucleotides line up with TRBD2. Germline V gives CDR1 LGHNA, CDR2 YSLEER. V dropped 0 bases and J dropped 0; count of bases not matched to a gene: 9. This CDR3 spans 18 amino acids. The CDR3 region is CASSQDLASGFSTDTQYF. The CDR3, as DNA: TGCGCCAGCAGCCAAGATTTGGCTAGCGGATTTAGCACAGATACGCAGTATTTT.

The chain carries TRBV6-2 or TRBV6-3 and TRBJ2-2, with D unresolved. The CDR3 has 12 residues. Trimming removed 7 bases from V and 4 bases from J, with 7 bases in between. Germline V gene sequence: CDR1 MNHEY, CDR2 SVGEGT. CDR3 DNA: TGTGCCAGCAACCAGGCCACCGGGGAGCTGTTTTTT. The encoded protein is CASNQATGELFF.

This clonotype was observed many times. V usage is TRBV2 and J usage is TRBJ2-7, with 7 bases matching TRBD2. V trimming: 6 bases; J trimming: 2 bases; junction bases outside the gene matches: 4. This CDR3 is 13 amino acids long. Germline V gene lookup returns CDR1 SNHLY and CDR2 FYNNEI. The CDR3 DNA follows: TGTGCCAGCAGCGCGGGACTAACCTACGAGCAGTACTTC. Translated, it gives CASSAGLTYEQYF.

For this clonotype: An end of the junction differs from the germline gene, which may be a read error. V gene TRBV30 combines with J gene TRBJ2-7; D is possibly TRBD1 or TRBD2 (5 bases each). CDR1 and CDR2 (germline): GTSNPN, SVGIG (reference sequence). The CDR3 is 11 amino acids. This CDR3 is CAWSIRGEQSF. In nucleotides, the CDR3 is TGTGCCTGGAGTATCCGGGGCGAGCAGTCCTTC.

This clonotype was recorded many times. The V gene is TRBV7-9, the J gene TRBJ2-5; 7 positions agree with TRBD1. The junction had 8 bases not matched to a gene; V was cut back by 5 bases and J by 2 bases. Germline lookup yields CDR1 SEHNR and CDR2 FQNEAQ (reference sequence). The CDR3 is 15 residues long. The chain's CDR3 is CASSPGDSVQETQYF. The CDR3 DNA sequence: TGTGCCAGCAGCCCAGGGGACAGCGTTCAAGAGACCCAGTACTTC.

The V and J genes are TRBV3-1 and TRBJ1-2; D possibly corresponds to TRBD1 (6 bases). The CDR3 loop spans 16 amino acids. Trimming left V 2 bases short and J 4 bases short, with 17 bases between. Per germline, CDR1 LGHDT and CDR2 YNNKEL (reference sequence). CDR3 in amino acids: CASSQWPAGAGYGYTF. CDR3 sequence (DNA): TGTGCCAGCAGCCAATGGCCGGCGGGGGCAGGCTATGGCTACACCTTC.

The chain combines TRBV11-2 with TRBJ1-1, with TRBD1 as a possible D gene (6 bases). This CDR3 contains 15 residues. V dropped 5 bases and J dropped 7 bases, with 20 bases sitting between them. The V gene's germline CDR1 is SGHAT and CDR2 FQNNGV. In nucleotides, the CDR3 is TGTGCCAGCAGCCTGGGGACAATCAAAGGAGATGAAGCTTTCTTT. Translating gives CASSLGTIKGDEAFF.